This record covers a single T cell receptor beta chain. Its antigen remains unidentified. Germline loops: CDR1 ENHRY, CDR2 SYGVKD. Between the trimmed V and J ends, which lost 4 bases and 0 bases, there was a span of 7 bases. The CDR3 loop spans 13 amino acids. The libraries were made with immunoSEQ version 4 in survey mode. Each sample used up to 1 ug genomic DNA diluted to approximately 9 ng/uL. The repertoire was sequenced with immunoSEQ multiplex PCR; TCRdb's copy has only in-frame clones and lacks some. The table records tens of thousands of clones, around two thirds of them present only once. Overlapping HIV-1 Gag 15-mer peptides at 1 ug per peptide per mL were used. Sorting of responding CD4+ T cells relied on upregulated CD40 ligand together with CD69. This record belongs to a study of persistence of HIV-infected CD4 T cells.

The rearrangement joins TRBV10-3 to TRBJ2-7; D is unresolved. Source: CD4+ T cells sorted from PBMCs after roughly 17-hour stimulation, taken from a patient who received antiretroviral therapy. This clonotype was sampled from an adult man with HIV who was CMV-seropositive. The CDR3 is CAISGLSSYEQYF. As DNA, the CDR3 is TGTGCCATCAGTGGGCTGAGCTCCTACGAGCAGTACTTC.